The 23 T cell receptor beta chains in this list originate from one sample, sequenced in a study of blood T cells in healthy people across ages. Alongside a J-beta primer mix, a sample-barcoded 5' primer served in a second PCR lasting about 7 to 11 cycles. TCRdb re-called the 5' RACE reads with MiXCR, one entry per CDR3 protein. The repertoire holds about 1,800,000 distinct CDR3 sequences, with approximately 28% as singletons. The sequenced material came from blood. Receptors originate from a woman aged 25 to 39 in good health.

This chain connects TRBV9 to TRBJ2-1, with D maybe TRBD2 (6 bases). The CDR3 length is 12 residues. The germline V gene encodes CDR1 SGDLS and CDR2 YYNGEE. Trimming took off 7 bases at V and 7 bases at J, with 12 bases between the two ends. Here the CDR3 reads CASGSGWNEQFF. The CDR3 DNA is TGTGCCAGCGGGAGCGGGTGGAATGAGCAGTTCTTC.

The chain links TRBV7-9 to TRBJ1-6, with no clear D. V was shortened by 5 bases and J by 10 bases, with 9 bases between the two germline ends. Germline CDR1 and CDR2: SEHNR and FQNEAQ (reference sequence). The CDR3 spans 12 residues. The CDR3: CASSPVGSPLHF. CDR3 sequence (DNA): TGTGCCAGCAGCCCTGTCGGATCACCCCTCCACTTT.

The rearrangement joins TRBV20-1 to TRBJ2-5; D not resolved. Gene TRBJ2-7 matches the end of the DNA better, so the J call may be wrong. CDR3 size: 14 residues. Germline V gene sequence: CDR1 DFQATT, CDR2 SNEGSKA (reference sequence). CDR3 residues: CSAPRPQGPYEQYF. CDR3 coding DNA: TGCAGTGCTCCCCGGCCTCAAGGCCCCTACGAGCAGTACTTC.

This clonotype has more than one count but fewer than ten. The rearrangement uses TRBV29-1 and TRBJ2-5, with D hard to call. The ends were cut back, 3 bases at V and 11 bases at J, with 16 bases in the middle. This CDR3 region has 12 residues. Per germline, CDR1 SQVTM and CDR2 ANQGSEA. The CDR3 DNA reads as TGCAGCGTTGACTCAGGAGCGAATGAGCAGTACTTC. It codes for CSVDSGANEQYF.

The chain combines TRBV11-2 with TRBJ1-4, with D perhaps matching TRBD1 (6 bases). In germline, CDR1 is SGHAT, CDR2 FQNNGV. The V and J ends lost 3 bases and 5 bases respectively, with 16 bases between them. This CDR3 is 16 amino acids long. CDR3 region: CASSLSWGDTNEKLFF. The CDR3 region has the DNA TGTGCCAGCAGCTTGAGCTGGGGGGACACGAATGAAAAACTGTTTTTT.

This clonotype showed up just a few times. The V gene is TRBV9, the J gene TRBJ2-2; D is ambiguous. The CDR3 is 15 residues long. Germline lookup yields CDR1 SGDLS and CDR2 YYNGEE. Trimming removed 0 bases from V and 5 bases from J, with 11 bases in between. The chain's CDR3 is CASSVVPKMTGELFF. The CDR3, as DNA: TGTGCCAGCAGCGTAGTTCCAAAGATGACCGGGGAGCTGTTTTTT.

The chain combines TRBV6-5 with TRBJ1-2, with a weak D call TRBD1 (6 bases). Germline V gene sequence: CDR1 MNHEY, CDR2 SVGAGI. Trimming shortened V by 8 bases and J by 5 bases, and 21 bases separated the two germline ends. The CDR3 runs 15 residues. CDR3 protein: CASSTSGGGGYGYTF. CDR3 coding DNA: TGTGCCAGCTCCACATCTGGGGGGGGCGGGTATGGCTACACCTTC.

This clonotype occurred many times. The genes are TRBV20-1 and TRBJ2-3; 8 bases are shared with TRBD2. Germline-derived CDR1 and CDR2 are DFQATT and SNEGSKA (reference sequence). The CDR3 is 17 residues long. Trimming cost V 2 bases and J 3 bases; bases outside gene matches: 13. In nucleotides, the CDR3 is TGCAGTGCTAGATCCCCCTTCGGGGGGGCCTATACAGATACGCAGTATTTT. It specifies CSARSPFGGAYTDTQYF.

This clonotype was detected only a few times. This may be a read error, as it is one base from a much larger clone. The rearrangement uses TRBV12-3 or TRBV12-4 and TRBJ2-1; tentative D call: TRBD1 (5 bases). V lost 7 bases, J lost 7 bases, and 5 bases lay in between. CDR3 length equals 10 residues. Here the CDR3 reads CASKGNEQFF. CDR3 bases: TGTGCCAGCAAGGGGAATGAGCAGTTCTTC.

This rearrangement joins TRBV7-2 to TRBJ1-2, with 9 bases identical to TRBD1. Germline lookup yields CDR1 SGHTA and CDR2 FQGNSA. V trimming: 1 base; J trimming: 8 bases; junction bases outside the gene matches: 17. This CDR3 has 18 amino acids. CDR3: CASSLGGQGTPGSSGYTF. CDR3 bases: TGTGCCAGCAGCTTAGGAGGACAGGGGACTCCCGGATCTTCCGGCTACACCTTC.

This chain uses TRBV6-6 with TRBJ1-5, with D possibly matching TRBD1 (5 bases). The CDR3 runs 14 residues. Germline CDR1 is MNHNY and CDR2 is SVGAGI (reference sequence). V shed 5 bases and J shed 3 bases, with 11 bases lying between them. CDR3 loop: CASSPGRINQPQHF. The CDR3 nucleotides read TGTGCCAGCAGTCCGGGACGGATCAATCAGCCCCAGCATTTT.

This clonotype was counted a single time. The rearrangement uses TRBV5-6 and TRBJ2-3; a possible D gene is TRBD1 (6 bases). CDR1 and CDR2 (germline): SGHDT, YYEEEE. CDR3 size: 15 residues. V lost 3 bases, J lost 1 base, and 12 bases lay in between. CDR3 sequence: CASSYGSGGTDTQYF. The CDR3 DNA reads TGTGCCAGCAGCTACGGTTCAGGGGGCACAGATACGCAGTATTTT.

This clonotype has ten or more counts. This chain joins TRBV4-2 and TRBJ2-3, with D perhaps TRBD1 or TRBD2 (6 bases each). CDR1 LGHNA and CDR2 YNFKEQ come from the germline V gene. With 5 bases removed from V and 5 bases from J, the gap between germline ends came to 20 bases. This CDR3 spans 16 amino acids. The CDR3, as DNA: TGTGCCAGCAGCAAAGCCGGTAGGGGGACTGAAGATACGCAGTATTTT. It is translated as CASSKAGRGTEDTQYF.

About this clonotype itself: Being one base from a much bigger clone, this may be a read error. The rearrangement uses TRBV29-1 and TRBJ2-1; 9 bases match TRBD2. The CDR3 loop spans 16 amino acids. Trimming removed 4 bases from V and 8 bases from J; junction bases left unmatched: 15. The V gene's germline CDR1 is SQVTM and CDR2 ANQGSEA. CDR3 sequence reads: CSVVGNLAGNYYEQFF. The CDR3 coding sequence is TGCAGCGTTGTAGGCAACCTAGCGGGAAATTACTATGAGCAGTTCTTC.

Note on this clonotype: A read error may account for a junction end that differs from germline. V usage is TRBV10-3 and J usage is TRBJ2-5, with TRBD2 identical over 7 bases. The J call may be incorrect, as the DNA end agrees better with TRBJ2-7. CDR1 and CDR2 from the germline V gene are ENHRY and SYGVKD. This CDR3 is built from 17 residues. The CDR3 sequence is CAIGESILADRSCEQYF. In DNA form, the CDR3 reads TGTGCCATCGGTGAGTCGATCCTAGCGGATCGCTCCTGCGAGCAGTACTTC.

The rearrangement uses TRBV5-1 and TRBJ2-1; 9 bases fit TRBD2. V was pared by 0 bases and J by 7 bases, with 5 bases of the junction left unmatched. The V gene's germline CDR1 is SGHRS and CDR2 YFSETQ. This CDR3 has 15 residues. The CDR3, as DNA: TGCGCCAGCAGCTTGGGGACTAGCGATACGAATGAGCAGTTCTTC. Protein sequence: CASSLGTSDTNEQFF.

Worth noting for this clonotype: This may be a read error: a much more frequent sequence differs by one nucleotide. The chain carries TRBV27 and TRBJ1-2; no reliable D call. Trimming removed 10 bases at V and 3 bases at J, with 12 bases between. Germline V gives CDR1 MNHEY, CDR2 SMNVEV (reference sequence). CDR3 length: 12 residues. The chain's CDR3 is CATYRSDYGYTF. In DNA form, the CDR3 reads TGTGCCACCTATAGGTCTGACTATGGCTACACCTTC.

The sample holds many counts of this clonotype. This chain links TRBV18 with TRBJ2-1; no clear D gene. The CDR3 length is 14 residues. Germline CDR1 and CDR2: KGHSH and LQKENI. V was clipped by 2 bases and J by 9 bases, with 14 bases between them. CDR3 nucleotide sequence: TGTGCCAGCTCACCAGGGGAAAAGGGTGCTGAGCAGTTCTTC. This sequence encodes CASSPGEKGAEQFF.

This clonotype has a handful of counts. The chain links TRBV12-3 or TRBV12-4 to TRBJ2-5, with a weak D call TRBD2 (7 bases). V lost 9 bases and J 5 bases, leaving 19 bases between the germline ends. This CDR3 region has 14 residues. The CDR3 DNA sequence: TGTGCCAGTTCCCGGGGGGCTAGCATGGAGACCCAGTACTTC. Translating gives CASSRGASMETQYF.

This clonotype was seen more than once but under ten times. The chain joins TRBV7-9 to TRBJ2-1, with TRBD1 identical over 9 bases. Germline loops: CDR1 SEHNR, CDR2 FQNEAQ (reference sequence). The CDR3 sequence is 17 residues long. V lost 3 bases to trimming and J lost 10 bases; unmatched junction nucleotides: 16. The CDR3 DNA is TGTGCCAGCAGCTTGTTTGGACAGGGGTTGAGCTGGAGGGAGCAGTTCTTC. Translation: CASSLFGQGLSWREQFF.

In this sample, this clonotype turned up once. The CDR3 sequence: CSAGRTSINEQFF. DNA for the CDR3: TGCAGTGCTGGACGGACTAGCATAAATGAGCAGTTCTTC. The rearrangement joins TRBV20-1 to TRBJ2-1; 8 bases are a match to TRBD2. The CDR3 is made up of 13 amino acids. J gave up 7 bases and V 5 bases, and 7 bases lay outside the gene matches. The germline V gene has CDR1 DFQATT and CDR2 SNEGSKA (reference sequence).

Many counts were recorded for this clonotype. Here the CDR3 reads CASRDRAGETQYF. The CDR3 coding sequence is TGTGCCAGCCGAGACAGGGCGGGCGAGACCCAGTACTTC. This chain links TRBV9 with TRBJ2-5, with 7 bases matching TRBD1. The CDR3 sequence is 13 residues long. Germline CDR1 is SGDLS and CDR2 is YYNGEE. Trimming took 7 bases from V and 5 from J; bases not matched to a gene: 8.

This clonotype was observed a handful of times. The rearrangement joins TRBV4-1 to TRBJ2-1; possibly TRBD2 for D (5 bases). V was shortened by 4 bases and J by 6 bases, with 13 bases between the two germline ends. Germline CDR1 is MGHRA and CDR2 is YSYEKL. The CDR3 totals 14 residues. The chain's CDR3 is CASSRGSAGNEQFF. The CDR3, as DNA: TGCGCCAGCAGCCGAGGGTCAGCTGGCAATGAGCAGTTCTTC.